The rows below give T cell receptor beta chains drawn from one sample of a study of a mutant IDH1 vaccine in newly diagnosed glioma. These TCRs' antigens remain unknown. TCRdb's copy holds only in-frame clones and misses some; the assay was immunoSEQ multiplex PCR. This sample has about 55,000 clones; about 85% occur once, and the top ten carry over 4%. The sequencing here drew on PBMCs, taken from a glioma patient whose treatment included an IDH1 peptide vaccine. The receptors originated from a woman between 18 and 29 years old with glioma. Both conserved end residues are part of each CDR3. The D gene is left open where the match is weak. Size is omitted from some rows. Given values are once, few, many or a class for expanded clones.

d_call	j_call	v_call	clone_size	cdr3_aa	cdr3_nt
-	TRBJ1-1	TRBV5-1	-	CASSLVSLTEAFF	TGCGCCAGCAGCTTGGTGTCCCTCACTGAAGCTTTCTTT
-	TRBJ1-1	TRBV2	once	CASSKGSVNTEAFF	TGTGCCAGCAGTAAAGGCTCAGTGAACACTGAAGCTTTCTTT
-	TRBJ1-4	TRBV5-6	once	CASRVRGATNEKLFF	TGTGCCAGCAGAGTTAGAGGGGCAACTAATGAAAAACTGTTTTTT
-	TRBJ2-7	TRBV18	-	CASSASGSYEQYF	TGTGCCAGCTCAGCGTCCGGATCCTACGAGCAGTACTTC
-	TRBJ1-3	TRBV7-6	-	CASSLAGDTIYF	TGTGCCAGCAGCTTAGCGGGGGACACCATATATTTT
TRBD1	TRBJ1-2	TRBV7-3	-	CASSPTGTGSYGYTF	TGTGCCAGCAGCCCAACCGGGACAGGGAGTTATGGCTACACCTTC
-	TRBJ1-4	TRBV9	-	CASSVTPATATNEKLFF	TGTGCCAGCAGCGTCACCCCCGCCACAGCAACTAATGAAAAACTGTTTTTT
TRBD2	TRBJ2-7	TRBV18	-	CASSPMLAGVGEQYF	TGTGCCAGCTCACCAATGCTAGCGGGAGTTGGCGAGCAGTACTTC
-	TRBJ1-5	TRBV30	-	CAWRGGSNQPQHF	TGTGCCTGGAGAGGCGGGAGCAATCAGCCCCAGCATTTT
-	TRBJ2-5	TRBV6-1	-	CASSEWGGGLGETQYF	TGTGCCAGCAGTGAATGGGGAGGGGGTTTAGGGGAGACCCAGTACTTC
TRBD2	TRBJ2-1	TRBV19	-	CASSPLAADNEQFF	TGTGCCAGTAGTCCTCTAGCGGCGGACAATGAGCAGTTCTTC
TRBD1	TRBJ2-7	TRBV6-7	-	CASSYGQGAYEQYF	TGTGCCAGCAGTTACGGACAGGGGGCCTACGAGCAGTACTTC
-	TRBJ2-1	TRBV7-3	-	CASSFEGGGYNEQFF	TGTGCCAGCAGCTTCGAGGGGGGAGGCTACAATGAGCAGTTCTTC
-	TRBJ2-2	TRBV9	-	CASSVGWGELFF	TGTGCCAGCAGCGTGGGCTGGGGGGAGCTGTTTTTT
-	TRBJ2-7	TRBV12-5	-	CASGPFGDEQYF	TGTGCTAGTGGCCCCTTCGGTGACGAGCAGTACTTC
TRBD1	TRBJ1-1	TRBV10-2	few	CASSERDRGVNTEAFF	TGCGCCAGCAGTGAGCGGGACAGGGGAGTGAACACTGAAGCTTTCTTT
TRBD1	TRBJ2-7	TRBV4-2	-	CASSQEGQGTYEQYF	TGTGCCAGCAGCCAAGAGGGACAGGGGACCTACGAGCAGTACTTC
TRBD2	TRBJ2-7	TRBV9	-	CASSVAPGTSGEQYF	TGTGCCAGCAGCGTAGCACCCGGGACTAGCGGCGAGCAGTACTTC
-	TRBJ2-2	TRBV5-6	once	CASSLGSLVTGELFF	TGTGCCAGCAGCTTGGGGTCACTAGTTACCGGGGAGCTGTTTTTT
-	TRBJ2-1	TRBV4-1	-	CASSQESLARFNEQFF	TGCGCCAGCAGCCAAGAGTCGCTAGCGCGGTTCAATGAGCAGTTCTTC
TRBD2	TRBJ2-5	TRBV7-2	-	CASSLGGGAGETQYF	TGTGCCAGCAGCTTAGGCGGGGGGGCCGGGGAGACCCAGTACTTC
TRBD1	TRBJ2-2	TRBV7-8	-	CASSPTGVRIGELFF	TGTGCCAGCAGCCCAACAGGGGTCAGAATCGGGGAGCTGTTTTTT
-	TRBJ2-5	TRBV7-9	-	CASSSWLAETQYF	TGTGCCAGCAGCTCGTGGCTAGCAGAGACCCAGTACTTC
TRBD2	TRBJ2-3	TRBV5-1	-	CASSSGLAGGPPSTDTQYF	TGCGCCAGCAGCTCCGGACTAGCGGGGGGCCCCCCTAGCACAGATACGCAGTATTTT